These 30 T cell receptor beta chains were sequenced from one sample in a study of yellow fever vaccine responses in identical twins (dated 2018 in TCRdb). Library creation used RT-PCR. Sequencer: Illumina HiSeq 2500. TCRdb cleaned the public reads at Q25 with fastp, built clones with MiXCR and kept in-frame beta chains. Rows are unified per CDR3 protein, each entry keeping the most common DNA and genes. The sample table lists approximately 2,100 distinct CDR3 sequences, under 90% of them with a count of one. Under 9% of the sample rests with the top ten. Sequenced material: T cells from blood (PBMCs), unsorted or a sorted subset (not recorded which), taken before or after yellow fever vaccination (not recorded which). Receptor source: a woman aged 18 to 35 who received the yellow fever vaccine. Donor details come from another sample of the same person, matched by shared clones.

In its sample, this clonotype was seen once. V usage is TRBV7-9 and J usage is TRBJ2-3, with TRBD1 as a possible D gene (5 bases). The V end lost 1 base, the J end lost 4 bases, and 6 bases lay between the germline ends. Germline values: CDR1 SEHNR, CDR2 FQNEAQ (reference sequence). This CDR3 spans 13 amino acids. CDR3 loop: CASSLEGPDTQYF. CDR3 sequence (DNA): TGTGCCAGCAGCTTAGAGGGGCCAGATACGCAGTATTTT.

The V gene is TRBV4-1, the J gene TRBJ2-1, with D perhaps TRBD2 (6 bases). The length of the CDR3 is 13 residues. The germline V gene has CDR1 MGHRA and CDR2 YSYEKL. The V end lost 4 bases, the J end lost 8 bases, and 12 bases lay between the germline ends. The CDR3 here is CASSPGLGDEQFF. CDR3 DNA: TGCGCCAGCAGCCCGGGACTCGGCGATGAGCAGTTCTTC.

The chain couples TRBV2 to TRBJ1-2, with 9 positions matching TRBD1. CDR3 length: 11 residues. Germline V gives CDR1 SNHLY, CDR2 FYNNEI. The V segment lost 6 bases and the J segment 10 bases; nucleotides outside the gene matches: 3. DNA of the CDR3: TGTGCCAGCAGAACAGGGGGCCTCTACACCTTC. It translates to CASRTGGLYTF.

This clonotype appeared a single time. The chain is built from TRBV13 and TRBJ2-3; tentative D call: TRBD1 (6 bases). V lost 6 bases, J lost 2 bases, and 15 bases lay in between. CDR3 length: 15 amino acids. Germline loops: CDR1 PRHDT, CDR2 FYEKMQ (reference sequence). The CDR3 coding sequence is TGTGCCAGCAGGGCAGGGTGGGACAACACAGATACGCAGTATTTT. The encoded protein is CASRAGWDNTDTQYF. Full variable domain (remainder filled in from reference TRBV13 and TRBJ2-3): AAGVIQSPRHLIKEKRETATLKCYPIPRHDTVYWYQQGPGQDPQFLISFYEKMQSDKGSIPDRFSAQQFSDYHSELNMSSLELGDSALYFCASRAGWDNTDTQYFGPGTRLTVL.

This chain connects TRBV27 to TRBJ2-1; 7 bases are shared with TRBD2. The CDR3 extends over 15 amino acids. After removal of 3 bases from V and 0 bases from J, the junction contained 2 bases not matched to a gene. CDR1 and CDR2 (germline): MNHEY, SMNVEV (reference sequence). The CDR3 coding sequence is TGTGCCAGCAGTTTTACTAGCGCCTCCTACAATGAGCAGTTCTTC. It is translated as CASSFTSASYNEQFF.

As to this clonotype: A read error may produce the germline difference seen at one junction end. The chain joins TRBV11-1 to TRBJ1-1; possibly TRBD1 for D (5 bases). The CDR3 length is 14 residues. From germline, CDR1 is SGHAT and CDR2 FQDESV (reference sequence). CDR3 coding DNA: TGTGCCAGCAGCCCCATGGGGGAGAACCCTGAAGCTTTCTTT. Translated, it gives CASSPMGENPEAFF.

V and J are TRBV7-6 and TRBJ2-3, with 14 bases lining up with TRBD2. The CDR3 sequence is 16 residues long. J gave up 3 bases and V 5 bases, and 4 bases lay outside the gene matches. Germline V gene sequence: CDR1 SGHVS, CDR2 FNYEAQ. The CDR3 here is CASSLGTSGRTDTQYF. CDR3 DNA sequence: TGTGCCAGCAGCCTCGGGACTAGCGGGAGAACAGATACGCAGTATTTT.

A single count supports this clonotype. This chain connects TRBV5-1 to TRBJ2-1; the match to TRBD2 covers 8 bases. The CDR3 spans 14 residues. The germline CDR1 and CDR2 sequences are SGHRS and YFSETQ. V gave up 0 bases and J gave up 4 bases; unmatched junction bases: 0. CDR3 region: CASSLASGYNEQFF. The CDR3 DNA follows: TGCGCCAGCAGCTTGGCTAGCGGGTACAATGAGCAGTTCTTC.

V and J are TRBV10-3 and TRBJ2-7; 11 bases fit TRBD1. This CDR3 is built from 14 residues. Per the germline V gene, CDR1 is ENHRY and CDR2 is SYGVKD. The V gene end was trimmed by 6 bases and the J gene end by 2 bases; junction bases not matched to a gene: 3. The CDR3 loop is CAIRGTGGAYEQYV. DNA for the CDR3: TGTGCCATCAGAGGGACAGGGGGTGCCTACGAGCAGTACGTC.

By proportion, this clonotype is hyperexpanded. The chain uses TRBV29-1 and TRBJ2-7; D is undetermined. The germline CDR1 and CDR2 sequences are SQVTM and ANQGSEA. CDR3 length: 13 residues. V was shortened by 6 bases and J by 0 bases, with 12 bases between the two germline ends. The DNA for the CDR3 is TGCAGCGTAGTTAAAGATTCCTCCTACGAGCAGTACTTC. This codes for CSVVKDSSYEQYF.

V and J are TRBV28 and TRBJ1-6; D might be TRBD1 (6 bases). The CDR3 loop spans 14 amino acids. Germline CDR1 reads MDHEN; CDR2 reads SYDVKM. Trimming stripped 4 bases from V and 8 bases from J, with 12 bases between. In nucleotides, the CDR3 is TGTGCCAGCAGTTATACAGGGCAGTATTCACCCCTCCACTTT. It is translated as CASSYTGQYSPLHF.

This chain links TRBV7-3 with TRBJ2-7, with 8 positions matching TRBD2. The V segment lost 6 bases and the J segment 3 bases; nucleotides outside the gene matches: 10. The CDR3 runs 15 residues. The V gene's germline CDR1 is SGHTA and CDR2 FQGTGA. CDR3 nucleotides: TGTGCCAGCAGAACTACAGCGGGAGCCGTCTACGAGCAGTACTTC. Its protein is CASRTTAGAVYEQYF.

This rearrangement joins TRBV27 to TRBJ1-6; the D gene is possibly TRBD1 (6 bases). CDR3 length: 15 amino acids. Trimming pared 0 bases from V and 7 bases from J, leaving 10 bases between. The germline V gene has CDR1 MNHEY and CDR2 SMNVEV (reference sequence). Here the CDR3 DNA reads TGTGCCAGCAGTTTATCCACAGGGATGAATTCACCCCTCCACTTT. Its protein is CASSLSTGMNSPLHF.

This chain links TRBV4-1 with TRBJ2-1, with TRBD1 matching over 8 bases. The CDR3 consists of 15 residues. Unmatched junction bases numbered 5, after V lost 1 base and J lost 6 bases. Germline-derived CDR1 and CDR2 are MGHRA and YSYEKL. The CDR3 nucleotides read TGCGCCAGCAGCCAAGTCCAGGGGGCAGGCAATGAGCAGTTCTTC. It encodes CASSQVQGAGNEQFF.

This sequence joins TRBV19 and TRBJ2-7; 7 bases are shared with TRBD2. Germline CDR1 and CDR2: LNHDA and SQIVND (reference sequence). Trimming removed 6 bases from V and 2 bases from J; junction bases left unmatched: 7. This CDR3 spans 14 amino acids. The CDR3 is CASSPGAGAYEQYV. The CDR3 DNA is TGTGCCAGTAGCCCCGGTGCGGGGGCCTACGAGCAGTACGTC.

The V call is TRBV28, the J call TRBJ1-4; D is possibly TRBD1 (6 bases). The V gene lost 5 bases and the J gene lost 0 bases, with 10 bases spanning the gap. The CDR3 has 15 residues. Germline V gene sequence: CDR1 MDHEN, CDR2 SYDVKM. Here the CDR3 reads CASSTWTATNEKLFF. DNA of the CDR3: TGTGCCAGCAGTACATGGACAGCAACTAATGAAAAACTGTTTTTT.

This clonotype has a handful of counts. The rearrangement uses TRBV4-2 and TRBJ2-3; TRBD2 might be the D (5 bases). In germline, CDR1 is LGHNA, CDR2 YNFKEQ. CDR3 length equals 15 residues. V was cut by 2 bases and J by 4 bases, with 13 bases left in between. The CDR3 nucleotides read TGTGCCAGCAGCCAATTAGGCTACGGGGCAGATACGCAGTATTTT. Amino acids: CASSQLGYGADTQYF.

CDR3 sequence reads: CASSLARLDTEAFF. The CDR3 DNA reads as TGTGCCAGCAGTTTGGCACGTTTGGACACTGAAGCTTTCTTT. The chain carries TRBV27 and TRBJ1-1; D gene unclear. CDR1 and CDR2 from the germline V gene are MNHEY and SMNVEV (reference sequence). This CDR3 comprises 14 residues. V gave up 3 bases and J gave up 3 bases, with 11 bases separating them.

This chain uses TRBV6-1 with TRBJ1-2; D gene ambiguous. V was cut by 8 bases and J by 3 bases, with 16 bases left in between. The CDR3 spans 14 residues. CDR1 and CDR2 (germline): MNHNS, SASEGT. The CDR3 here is CASADTRVDYGYTF. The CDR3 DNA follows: TGTGCCAGCGCCGACACCCGGGTGGACTATGGCTACACCTTC.

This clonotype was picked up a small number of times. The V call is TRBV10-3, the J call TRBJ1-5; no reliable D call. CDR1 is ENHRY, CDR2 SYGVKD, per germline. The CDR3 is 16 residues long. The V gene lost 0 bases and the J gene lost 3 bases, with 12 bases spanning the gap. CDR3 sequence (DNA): TGTGCCATCAGTGAGTCAGGGTCGGGAAACAATCAGCCCCAGCATTTT. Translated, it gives CAISESGSGNNQPQHF.

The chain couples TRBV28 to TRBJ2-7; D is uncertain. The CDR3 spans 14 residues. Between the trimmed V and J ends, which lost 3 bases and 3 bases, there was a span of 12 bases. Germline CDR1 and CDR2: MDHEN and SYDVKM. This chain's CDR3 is CASSFGRAHYEQYF. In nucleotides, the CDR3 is TGTGCCAGCAGTTTTGGAAGGGCTCACTACGAGCAGTACTTC.

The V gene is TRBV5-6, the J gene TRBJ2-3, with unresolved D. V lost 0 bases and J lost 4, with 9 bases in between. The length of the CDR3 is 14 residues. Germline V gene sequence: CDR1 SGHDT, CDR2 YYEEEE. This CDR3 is CASSLGALPDTQYF. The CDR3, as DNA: TGTGCCAGCAGCTTGGGGGCCCTTCCAGATACGCAGTATTTT.

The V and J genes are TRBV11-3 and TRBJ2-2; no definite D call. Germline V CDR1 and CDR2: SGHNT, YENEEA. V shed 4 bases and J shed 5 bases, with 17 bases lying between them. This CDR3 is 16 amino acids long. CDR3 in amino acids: CASSSISRWGTGELFF. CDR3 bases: TGTGCCAGCAGCTCGATCTCACGTTGGGGTACCGGGGAGCTGTTTTTT.

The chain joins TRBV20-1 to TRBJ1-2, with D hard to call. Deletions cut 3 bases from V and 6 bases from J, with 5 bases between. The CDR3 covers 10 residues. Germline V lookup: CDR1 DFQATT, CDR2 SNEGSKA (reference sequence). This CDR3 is CSARVNGYTF. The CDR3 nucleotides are TGCAGTGCTAGGGTCAATGGCTACACCTTC.

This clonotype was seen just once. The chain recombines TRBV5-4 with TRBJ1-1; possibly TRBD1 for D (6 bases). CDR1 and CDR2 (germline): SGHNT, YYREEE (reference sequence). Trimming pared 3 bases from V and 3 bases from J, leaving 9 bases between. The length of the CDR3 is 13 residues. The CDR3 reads CASSYGTHTEAFF. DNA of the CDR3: TGTGCCAGCAGCTACGGGACACACACTGAAGCTTTCTTT.

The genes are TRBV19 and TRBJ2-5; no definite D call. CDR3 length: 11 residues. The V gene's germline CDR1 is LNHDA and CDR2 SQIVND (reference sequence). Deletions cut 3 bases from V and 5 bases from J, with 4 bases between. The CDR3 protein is CASSIRETQYF. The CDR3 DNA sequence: TGTGCCAGTAGTATTAGGGAGACCCAGTACTTC.

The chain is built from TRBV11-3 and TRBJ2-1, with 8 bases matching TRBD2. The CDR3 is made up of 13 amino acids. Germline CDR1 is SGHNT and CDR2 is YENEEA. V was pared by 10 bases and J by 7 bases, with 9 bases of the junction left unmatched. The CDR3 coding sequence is TGTGCCACAGAAAGCGGGAGAGGTAATGAGCAGTTCTTC. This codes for CATESGRGNEQFF.

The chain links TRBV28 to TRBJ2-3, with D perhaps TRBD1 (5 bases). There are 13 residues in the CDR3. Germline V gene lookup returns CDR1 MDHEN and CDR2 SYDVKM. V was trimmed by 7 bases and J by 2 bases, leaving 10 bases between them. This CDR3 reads CASMGLTTDTQYF. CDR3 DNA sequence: TGTGCCAGCATGGGGCTAACCACAGATACGCAGTATTTT.

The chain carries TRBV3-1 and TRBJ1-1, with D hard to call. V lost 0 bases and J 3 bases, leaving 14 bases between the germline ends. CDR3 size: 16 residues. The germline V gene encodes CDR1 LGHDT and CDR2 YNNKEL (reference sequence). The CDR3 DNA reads TGTGCCAGCAGCCAAGACGGAGGCAGTTGGGACACTGAAGCTTTCTTT. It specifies CASSQDGGSWDTEAFF.

CDR3 nucleotide sequence: TGTGCCCTGGGTGAAGGCTACGAGCAGTACTTC. It specifies CALGEGYEQYF. This sequence joins TRBV7-9 and TRBJ2-7; D not resolved. V shed 11 bases and J shed 3 bases, with 11 bases lying between them. This CDR3 has 11 residues. Germline V gives CDR1 SEHNR, CDR2 FQNEAQ (reference sequence). Filled out from reference TRBV7-9 and TRBJ2-7, the complete variable domain reads DTGVSQNPRHKITKRGQNVTFRCDPISEHNRLYWYRQTLGQGPEFLTYFQNEAQLEKSRLLSDRFSAERPKGSFSTLEIQRTEQGDSAMYLCALGEGYEQYFGPGTRLTVT.